What follows describes a single TCR beta chain. This specimen comes from a study of T cell changes during pregnancy in multiple sclerosis. The germline CDR1 and CDR2 sequences are WNHNN and SYGVQD (reference sequence). This CDR3 region has 16 residues. J lost 2 bases, V lost 2 bases, and 5 bases had no gene match. TCRdb keeps only in-frame clones here, not all; method: immunoSEQ multiplex PCR. The table records about 59,000 clones, 93% of them present only once. This sequence was found in a female donor with multiple sclerosis, enrolled in a pregnancy study. The sample was CD4+ T cells from peripheral blood mononuclear cells, taken before pregnancy. The chain employs TRBV10-1 and TRBJ2-7, with TRBD2 identical over 11 bases. The CDR3 sequence is CASSETSGGPPYEQYF. The CDR3 nucleotides read TGCGCCAGCAGTGAGACTAGCGGGGGCCCTCCCTACGAGCAGTACTTC.